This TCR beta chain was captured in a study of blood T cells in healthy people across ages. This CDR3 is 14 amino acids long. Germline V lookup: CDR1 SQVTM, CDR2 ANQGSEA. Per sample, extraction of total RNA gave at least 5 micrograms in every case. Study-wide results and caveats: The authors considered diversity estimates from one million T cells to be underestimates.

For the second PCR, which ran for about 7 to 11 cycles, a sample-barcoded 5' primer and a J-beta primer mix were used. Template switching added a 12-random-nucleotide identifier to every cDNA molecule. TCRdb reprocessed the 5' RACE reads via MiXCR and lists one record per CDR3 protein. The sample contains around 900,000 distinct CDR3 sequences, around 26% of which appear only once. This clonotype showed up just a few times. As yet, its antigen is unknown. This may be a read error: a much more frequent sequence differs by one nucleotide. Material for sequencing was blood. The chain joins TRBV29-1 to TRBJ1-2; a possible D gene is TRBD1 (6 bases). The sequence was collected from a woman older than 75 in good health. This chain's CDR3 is CGVEDLAGVYGYTF. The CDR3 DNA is TGCGGCGTTGAAGATCTCGCAGGGGTCTATGGCTACACCTTC.